The clone carrying this TCR beta chain was counted between two and nine times. This specimen comes from a study of metastatic and nonmetastatic thyroid tumors. TCRdb ran MiXCR on the PCR reads. The sample carries roughly 3,900 clones, 36% recorded once. CDR3 length: 15 amino acids. The germline V gene encodes CDR1 MNHNS and CDR2 SASEGT. After removal of 4 bases from V and 2 bases from J, the junction contained 4 bases not matched to a gene. Thyroid surgery had not been preceded by any treatment in any patient. The chain is built from TRBV6-1 and TRBJ1-5; TRBD1 agrees at 8 bases. This TCR came from a female donor with papillary thyroid cancer or a benign thyroid nodule (not recorded which). Some clones in this sample may be carry-over from other donors' samples. The specimen was tumor tissue. Written as DNA, the CDR3 is TGTGCCAGCAGTGCCCTGGACAGGGGCAATCAGCCCCAGCATTTT. This translates into CASSALDRGNQPQHF.